This TCR beta chain was captured in a study of metastatic and nonmetastatic thyroid tumors. Background on the study: Samples came from malignant and benign thyroid patients, and repertoires were compared across blood and tumor or nodule tissue. Study-level findings and limits: Reported TCR beta diversity, measured in blood and tumor, was significantly higher for malignant thyroid tumors than for benign nodules.

In the source study's methods: Variation in CDR3 across clinicopathological groups served as the basis for constructing a distant-metastasis classifier in papillary thyroid cancer. MiXCR re-clonotyped the PCR reads for TCRdb. These V and J calls are TCRdb output, not the study's own analysis. The data show fewer than 40,000 clones, 35% seen once. Every patient was untreated before thyroid surgery. Germline lookup yields CDR1 SGHNT and CDR2 YENEEA. The CDR3 sequence is 16 residues long. Unmatched junction bases numbered 10, after V lost 8 bases and J lost 7 bases. A remark on this clone: Its antigen is not identified.

The TCR sequence derives from a female donor with papillary thyroid cancer or a benign thyroid nodule (not recorded which). Some clones in this sample may be carry-over from other donors' samples. V and J are TRBV11-3 and TRBJ2-2, with 13 nucleotides matching TRBD2. The material sequenced was tumor tissue. CDR3 in amino acids: CASRGLAGDVGGELFF. DNA for the CDR3: TGTGCCAGCCGTGGACTAGCGGGAGATGTTGGCGGGGAGCTGTTTTTT.